This is a list of T cell receptor beta chains from one sample in a study of blood T cell repertoires in COVID-19. The assay was immunoSEQ multiplex PCR, and TCRdb's table has in-frame clones only and misses some. Of roughly 70,000 clones detected, more than 70% appear once; the ten largest clones hold 3.5% to 4%. The sequencing sample was made of peripheral blood. The receptors were sampled from a man in his 70s with acute or convalescent COVID-19. The CDR3 runs from the conserved cysteine through the conserved F or W. D genes are given only for firm matches. Clone sizes are given selectively: once, few, many, or a class where the clone is expanded.

v_gene	d_gene	j_gene	abundance	CDR3nt	CDR3aa
TRBV11-2	TRBD1	TRBJ2-7	.	TGTGCCAGCAGCCCTCGACAGGGGTCCTACGAGCAGTACTTC	CASSPRQGSYEQYF
TRBV7-9	.	TRBJ1-6	.	TGTGCCAGCAGTTCTCCCGGCGGGGGGAGCTCCTATAATTCACCCCTCCACTTT	CASSSPGGGSSYNSPLHF
TRBV6-2/TRBV6-3	TRBD1	TRBJ1-2	.	TGTGCCAGCAGTTACCAGGCCGGGACAGGAGGTGGCTACACCTTC	CASSYQAGTGGGYTF
TRBV3-1/TRBV3-2	.	TRBJ2-2	.	TGTGCCAGCAGCTATAGCGGCGGGGAGCTGTTTTTT	CASSYSGGELFF
TRBV5-1	TRBD1	TRBJ2-7	.	TGCGCCAGCAGCTTGCTGGACAGGGAAGTCGACGAGCAGTACTTC	CASSLLDREVDEQYF
TRBV7-9	TRBD2	TRBJ2-5	.	TGTGCCAGCAGCCTCCGTCGGGAGGGAGGGACCCAGTACTTC	CASSLRREGGTQYF
TRBV11-2	TRBD1	TRBJ2-1	.	TGTGCCAGCAGCTTAAGAGGGGACAGGGTACGCAATGAGCAGTTCTTC	CASSLRGDRVRNEQFF
TRBV6-4	.	TRBJ2-2	.	TGTGCCAGCAGTGACGGCAGGGCGAACACCGGGGAGCTGTTTTTT	CASSDGRANTGELFF
TRBV4-3	TRBD1	TRBJ2-2	.	TGCGCCAGCCGAGACAGGGGAAAAACCGGGGAGCTGTTTTTT	CASRDRGKTGELFF
TRBV6-4	.	TRBJ1-6	.	TGTGCCAGCAGTCCTCAGGGGACGAATTCACCCCTCCACTTT	CASSPQGTNSPLHF
TRBV28	.	TRBJ1-1	.	TGTGCCAGCAGTTCCCCTCGCGAGGGGGGGCGGTTGTCTGAAGCTTTCTTT	CASSSPREGGRLSEAFF
TRBV28	.	TRBJ1-2	.	TGTGCCAGCAGTTCGCCAACAACGCACTATGGCTACACCTTC	CASSSPTTHYGYTF
TRBV2	.	TRBJ1-3	once	TGTGCCAGCACGGGTCCAGGGTACGACTCTGGAAACACCATATATTTT	CASTGPGYDSGNTIYF
TRBV7-2	.	TRBJ2-3	few	TGTGCCAGCAGCTTACATTCCGCGGGGCGCACAGATACGCAGTATTTT	CASSLHSAGRTDTQYF
TRBV5-1	.	TRBJ2-1	.	TGCGCCAGCAGCTTGGTGGTGACACAAAGCAATGAGCAGTTCTTC	CASSLVVTQSNEQFF
TRBV6-5	TRBD1	TRBJ2-7	.	TGTGCCAGCAGTACAGGGGGCGAGCAGTACTTC	CASSTGGEQYF
TRBV5-1	.	TRBJ2-7	.	TGCGCCAGCAGCCCCACAGGGTCTAACGAGCAGTACTTC	CASSPTGSNEQYF
TRBV4-3	.	TRBJ1-1	few	TGCGCCAGCAGCCAACAGGGCGGGAACACTGAAGCTTTCTTT	CASSQQGGNTEAFF
TRBV10-2	.	TRBJ2-3	.	TGCGCCAGCACATCTGCGGCTGCCTACACAGATACGCAGTATTTT	CASTSAAAYTDTQYF
TRBV11-2	TRBD2	TRBJ2-2	.	TGTGCCAGCAGCTTACTAGCGGGGGGGAACACCGGGGAGCTGTTTTTT	CASSLLAGGNTGELFF
TRBV6-6	TRBD2	TRBJ2-7	.	TGTGCCAGCAGTGAGACTAGCGGGGGTTACGAGCAGTACTTC	CASSETSGGYEQYF
TRBV5-1	.	TRBJ2-6	.	TGCGCCAGCAGTCCTGGACAGCCCAACTCTGGGGCCAACGTCCTGACTTTC	CASSPGQPNSGANVLTF
TRBV18	TRBD1	TRBJ1-2	few	TGTGCCAGCTCACCACCCGGACAGGGGGAGCATGGCTACACCTTC	CASSPPGQGEHGYTF
TRBV10-3	.	TRBJ1-2	.	TGTGCCATCAGTGAGCCTTCGAGGGGGTTCAACTATGGCTACACCTTC	CAISEPSRGFNYGYTF
TRBV6-5	.	TRBJ1-4	.	TGTGCCAGCAGGTCCCAGGTTTTGGCTAATGAAAAACTGTTTTTT	CASRSQVLANEKLFF
TRBV19	TRBD1	TRBJ1-1	.	TGTGCCAGTAGTGCCGGGACAGGGAACACTGAAGCTTTCTTT	CASSAGTGNTEAFF
TRBV9	TRBD1	TRBJ2-1	.	TGTGCCAGCAGCGGACAGGGGGCGGTCTACAATGAGCAGTTCTTC	CASSGQGAVYNEQFF
TRBV7-2	.	TRBJ2-6	.	TGTGCCAGCAGCCCCGGGTCTGGGGCCAACGTCCTGACTTTC	CASSPGSGANVLTF
TRBV29-1	.	TRBJ2-2	.	TGCAGCGTTGAAGCCGGTGACACCGGGGAGCTGTTTTTT	CSVEAGDTGELFF
TRBV27	.	TRBJ1-5	.	TGTGCCAGCAGTTTATTAGGGGACAATCAGCCCCAGCATTTT	CASSLLGDNQPQHF
TRBV3-1/TRBV3-2	.	TRBJ2-5	.	TGTGCCAGCAGCCAGAGGTTGTGCTACCCTGTGGAGACCCAGTACTTC	CASSQRLCYPVETQYF
TRBV27	.	TRBJ1-4	.	TGTGCCAGCAGCGGAACTGGGCAGGGGAGCGAAAAACTGTTTTTT	CASSGTGQGSEKLFF
TRBV27	TRBD2	TRBJ2-1	.	TGTGCCAGCACCCGGGGACTAGCGGGGTCCTACAATGAGCAGTTCTTC	CASTRGLAGSYNEQFF
TRBV9	.	TRBJ2-7	.	TGTGCCAGCAGCGTAGCCGGCAGGGAATACGAGCAGTACTTC	CASSVAGREYEQYF
TRBV7-8	TRBD1	TRBJ2-6	.	TGTGCCAGCAGCATCGCAGGGGGCGGTGGGGCCAACGTCCTGACTTTC	CASSIAGGGGANVLTF
TRBV2	TRBD1	TRBJ2-7	.	TGTGCCAGGGGACAGGGGCGCTCCTACGAGCAGTACTTC	CARGQGRSYEQYF
TRBV27	TRBD1	TRBJ1-5	.	TGTGCCAGCAGGCTACAGGGGGCTGGCAATCAGCCCCAGCATTTT	CASRLQGAGNQPQHF
TRBV18	.	TRBJ1-2	.	TGTGCCAGCTCACCAAGAGTGGGAGACTATGGCTACACCTTC	CASSPRVGDYGYTF
TRBV5-5	TRBD1	TRBJ1-1	few	TGTGCCAGCAGCAACAAACAGGGGACTGAAGCTTTCTTT	CASSNKQGTEAFF
TRBV15	.	TRBJ2-3	.	TGTGCCACCAGCAGAGCGTGGACAGAAACTTTCACAGATACGCAGTATTTT	CATSRAWTETFTDTQYF
TRBV19	TRBD1	TRBJ1-1	.	TGTGCCAGTACCCCCGGGGGGACAGGGGGCACTGAAGCTTTCTTT	CASTPGGTGGTEAFF
TRBV7-2	.	TRBJ2-3	.	TGTGCCAGCAGCTTACTAGCACCCGCAGATACGCAGTATTTT	CASSLLAPADTQYF
TRBV11-3	TRBD2	TRBJ2-5	.	TGTGCCAGCAGCCCTTCATCCGGGGGAGGGGAGACCCAGTACTTC	CASSPSSGGGETQYF
TRBV29-1	TRBD1	TRBJ1-1	.	TGCAGCGCCCTTAAGGGGGCAGGTGAAGCTTTCTTT	CSALKGAGEAFF
TRBV6-5	TRBD2	TRBJ2-3	.	TGTGCCAGCGCTAGCGGGGGGCGGGCAGATACGCAGTATTTT	CASASGGRADTQYF
TRBV7-6	TRBD1	TRBJ1-1	few	TGTGCCAGCAGCGCAACAGGGGAACAAATGAACACTGAAGCTTTCTTT	CASSATGEQMNTEAFF
TRBV9	.	TRBJ2-7	.	TGTGCCAGCAGCGTATCAGGGTCTGCAGGGGTGGACGAGCAGTACTTC	CASSVSGSAGVDEQYF